This T cell receptor beta chain came from a study of technical replicates of blood from a few donors. Here immunoSEQ multiplex PCR was the method, and the copy in TCRdb shows in-frame clones only, minus some. The profile shows under 95,000 clones, 85% to 95% of them singletons. The CDR3 contains 14 residues. Germline values: CDR1 MNHEY, CDR2 SMNVEV (reference sequence). V shed 5 bases and J shed 3 bases, with 12 bases lying between them. The chain couples TRBV27 to TRBJ2-3, with no clear D. This receptor was taken from a human donor in good health. The sample taken for sequencing was T cells isolated from PBMCs. DNA of the CDR3: TGTGCCAGCAGTCCAAGCGCCGGAACAGATACGCAGTATTTT. Protein sequence: CASSPSAGTDTQYF.